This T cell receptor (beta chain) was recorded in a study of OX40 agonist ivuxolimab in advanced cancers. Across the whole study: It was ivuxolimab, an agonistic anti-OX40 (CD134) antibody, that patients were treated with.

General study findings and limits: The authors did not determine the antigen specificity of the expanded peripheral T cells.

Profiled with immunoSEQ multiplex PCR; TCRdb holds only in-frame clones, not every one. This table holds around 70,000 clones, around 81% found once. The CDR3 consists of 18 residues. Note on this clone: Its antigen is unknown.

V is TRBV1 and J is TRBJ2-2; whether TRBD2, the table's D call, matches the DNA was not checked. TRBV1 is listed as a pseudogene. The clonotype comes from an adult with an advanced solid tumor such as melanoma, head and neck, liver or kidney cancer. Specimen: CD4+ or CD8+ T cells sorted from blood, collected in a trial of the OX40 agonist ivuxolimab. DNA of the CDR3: TGCACCAGCAGCCAAGATCGACTAGCGGGGGGGCTCACCGGGGAGCTGTTTTTT. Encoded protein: CTSSQDRLAGGLTGELFF.